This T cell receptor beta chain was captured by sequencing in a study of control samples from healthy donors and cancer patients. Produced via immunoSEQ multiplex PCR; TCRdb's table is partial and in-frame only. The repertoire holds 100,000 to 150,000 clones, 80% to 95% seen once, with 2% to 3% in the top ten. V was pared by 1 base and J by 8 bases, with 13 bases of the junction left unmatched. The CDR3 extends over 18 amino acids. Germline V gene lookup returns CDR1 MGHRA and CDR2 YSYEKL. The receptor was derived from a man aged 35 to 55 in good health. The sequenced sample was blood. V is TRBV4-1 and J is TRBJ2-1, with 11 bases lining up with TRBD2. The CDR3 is CASSQGSTSGGIPDEQFF. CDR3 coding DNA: TGCGCCAGCAGCCAAGGGTCAACTAGCGGGGGCATACCGGATGAGCAGTTCTTC.